This record concerns one TCR beta chain sequence. Its antigen is not known. TCRdb re-analysed the reads in MiXCR, keeping a single row per CDR3 protein. The sample consists of over 95,000 distinct CDR3 sequences, around 31% of them appearing once. The data were obtained in a study of T cell repertoires in cytomegalovirus infection. Study-level background: Matching HLA type, along with CMV infection, was indicated by public TCR beta signatures. Overall study findings and caveats: Clonotypes of TCR beta that were HLA-C-restricted and CMV-specific dominated the ex vivo response.

V lost 0 bases and J lost 0; bases outside the gene matches: 2. The CDR3 runs to 15 residues. Germline V gene data show CDR1 as MNHEY and CDR2 as SVGAGI. The source is a human donor in good health (CMV status not recorded). Some clones in this sample may be carry-over from other donors' samples. This specimen consisted of CD8+ T cells from cultured PBMCs, obtained from culture after CMV antigen stimulation. The rearrangement links TRBV6-5 to TRBJ2-7; 7 bases agree with TRBD2. CDR3 DNA sequence: TGTGCCAGCAGTTACTCGGGCGGGGGCTCCTACGAGCAGTACTTC. Its protein is CASSYSGGGSYEQYF.